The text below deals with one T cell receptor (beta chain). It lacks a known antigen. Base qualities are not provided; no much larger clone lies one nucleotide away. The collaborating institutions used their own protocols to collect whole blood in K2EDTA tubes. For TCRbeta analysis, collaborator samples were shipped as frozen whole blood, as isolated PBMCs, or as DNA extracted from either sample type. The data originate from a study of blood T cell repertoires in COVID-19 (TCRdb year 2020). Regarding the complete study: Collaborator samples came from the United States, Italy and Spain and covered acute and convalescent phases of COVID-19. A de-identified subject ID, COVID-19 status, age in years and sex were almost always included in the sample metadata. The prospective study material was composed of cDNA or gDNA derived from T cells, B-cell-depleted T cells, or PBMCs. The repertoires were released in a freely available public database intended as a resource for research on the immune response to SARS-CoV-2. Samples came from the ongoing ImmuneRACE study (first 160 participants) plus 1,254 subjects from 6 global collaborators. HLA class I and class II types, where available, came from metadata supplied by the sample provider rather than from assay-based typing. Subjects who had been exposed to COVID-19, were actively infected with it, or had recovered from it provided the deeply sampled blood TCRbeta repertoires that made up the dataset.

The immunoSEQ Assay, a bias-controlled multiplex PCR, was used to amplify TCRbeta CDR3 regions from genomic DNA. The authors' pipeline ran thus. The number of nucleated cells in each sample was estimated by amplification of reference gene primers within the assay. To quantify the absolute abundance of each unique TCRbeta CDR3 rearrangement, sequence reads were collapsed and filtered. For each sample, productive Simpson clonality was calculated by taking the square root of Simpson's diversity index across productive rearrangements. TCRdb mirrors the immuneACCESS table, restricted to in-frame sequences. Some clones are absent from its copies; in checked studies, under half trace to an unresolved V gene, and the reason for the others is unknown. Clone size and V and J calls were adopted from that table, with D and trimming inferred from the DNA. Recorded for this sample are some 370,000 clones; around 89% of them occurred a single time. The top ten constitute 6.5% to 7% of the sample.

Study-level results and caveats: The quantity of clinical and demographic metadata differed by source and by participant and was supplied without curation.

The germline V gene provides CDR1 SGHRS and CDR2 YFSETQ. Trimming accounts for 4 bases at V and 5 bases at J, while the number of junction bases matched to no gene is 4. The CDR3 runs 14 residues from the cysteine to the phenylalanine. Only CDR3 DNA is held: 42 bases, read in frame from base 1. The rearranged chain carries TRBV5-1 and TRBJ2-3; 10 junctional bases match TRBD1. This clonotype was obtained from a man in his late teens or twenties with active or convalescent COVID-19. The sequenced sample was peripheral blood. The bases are TGCGCCAGCAGCCCTGACAGGGGGCTAGATACGCAGTATTTT. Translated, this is CASSPDRGLDTQYF.